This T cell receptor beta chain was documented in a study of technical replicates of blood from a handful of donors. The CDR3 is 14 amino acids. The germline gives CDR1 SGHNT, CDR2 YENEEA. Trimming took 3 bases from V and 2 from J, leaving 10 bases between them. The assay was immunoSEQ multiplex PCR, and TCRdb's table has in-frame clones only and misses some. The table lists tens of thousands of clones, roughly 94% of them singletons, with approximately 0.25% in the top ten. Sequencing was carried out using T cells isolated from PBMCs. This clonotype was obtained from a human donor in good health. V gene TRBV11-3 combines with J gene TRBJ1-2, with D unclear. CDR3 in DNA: TGTGCCAGCAGCTTTCGGGGTGCGAACTATGGCTACACCTTC. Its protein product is CASSFRGANYGYTF.